Given below is one TCR beta chain in context. Its target is unknown. CDR1 SGHAT and CDR2 FQDESV come from the germline V gene (reference sequence). CDR3 length equals 14 residues. With 5 bases removed from V and 2 bases from J, the gap between germline ends came to 11 bases. The entry originates in a study of shared clonotypes between healthy human individuals. Study results and limitations: Generation probabilities of non-shared clonotypes were lower (relative to those shared by all four donors).

Some clones are missing from TCRdb's copy, which holds only in-frame ones; the method was immunoSEQ multiplex PCR. The sample has about a million clones; about 72% are singletons. Sample: memory CD4+ T cells from PBMCs. Subset denoted: CD45RA-negative fraction. The TCR originated in a man aged 18-30 years in good health. Some clones in this sample may be carry-over from other donors' samples. V and J are TRBV11-1 and TRBJ2-3; D is unresolved. DNA of the CDR3: TGTGCCAGCAGCCCGGTGAGGTCCACAGATACGCAGTATTTT. Protein sequence: CASSPVRSTDTQYF. Together with reference TRBV11-1 and TRBJ2-3, the CDR3 gives the full variable domain: EAEVAQSPRYKITEKSQAVAFWCDPISGHATLYWYRQILGQGPELLVQFQDESVVDDSQLPKDRFSAERLKGVDSTLKIQPAELGDSAMYLCASSPVRSTDTQYFGPGTRLTVL.